A single sample is the source of the 15 T cell receptor beta chains below, sequenced in a study of regulatory T cells in long-lasting Graves disease. Time point defined: persistent/refractory GD, antithyroid drugs over 5 years with positive TRAb. PBMCs provided the RNA from which the TCR library was made. Sequencing libraries for TCR beta were prepared with iRepertoire HTBI primers and Arm-PCR of CDR3 regions. Via MiXCR, TCRdb re-called the multiplex PCR reads, giving one row per CDR3 protein. The sample holds some 330,000 distinct CDR3 sequences, more than 20% seen once. Sequencing used peripheral blood mononuclear cells (PBMCs), obtained when the disease was refractory, from a patient treated with antithyroid drugs. These TCRs come from a woman between 40 and 50 years old with Graves disease.

V gene TRBV5-1 combines with J gene TRBJ1-4; D ambiguous. Looked up from germline, CDR1 is SGHRS and CDR2 is YFSETQ. There are 14 residues in the CDR3. V was trimmed by 6 bases and J by 8 bases, leaving 17 bases between them. The CDR3 is CASIYGLHEEKLFF. DNA of the CDR3: TGCGCCAGCATCTATGGCCTTCACGAAGAAAAACTGTTTTTT.

To note about this clonotype: It may be a read error: a sequence one base away is much more abundant. V gene TRBV6-5 combines with J gene TRBJ1-4; D is undetermined. This CDR3 has 16 residues. Germline CDR1 MNHEY, CDR2 SVGAGI. Trimming took off 2 bases at V and 4 bases at J, with 14 bases between the two ends. This CDR3 reads CASSYGGTANNEKLFF. In nucleotides, the CDR3 is TGTGCCAGCAGTTACGGTGGAACAGCAAATAATGAAAAACTGTTTTTT.

The rearrangement links TRBV3-1 to TRBJ1-1, with D unclear. In germline, CDR1 is LGHDT, CDR2 YNNKEL (reference sequence). The CDR3 is made up of 15 amino acids. Trimming cost V 1 base and J 4 bases, with 13 bases left between them. The CDR3, as DNA: TGTGCCAGCAGCCAAGGGTTGGGCTTCCCCACTGAAGCTTTCTTT. Translation gives CASSQGLGFPTEAFF.

This clonotype occurred many times. The chain is built from TRBV6-1 and TRBJ2-5, with D perhaps assigned TRBD1 or TRBD2 (6 bases each). The ends were cut back, 10 bases at V and 5 bases at J, with 11 bases in the middle. CDR1 and CDR2 (germline): MNHNS, SASEGT. CDR3 length equals 11 residues. CDR3 bases: TGTGCCATAAGGGGGGTGGAGACCCAGTACTTC. This gives the protein CAIRGVETQYF.

With respect to this clonotype: With a much larger clone just one base away, this may be a read error. V and J are TRBV6-1 and TRBJ2-7, with D perhaps matching TRBD1 or TRBD2 (5 bases each). Germline V gene data show CDR1 as MNHNS and CDR2 as SASEGT. The CDR3 loop spans 14 amino acids. The CDR3 protein is CASARAGSSYEQCF. The CDR3 DNA follows: TGTGCCTCAGCCCGGGCAGGGAGCTCCTACGAGCAGTGCTTC.

J is TRBJ2-3 and V is TRBV28; possibly TRBD2 for D (6 bases). Germline V gene lookup returns CDR1 MDHEN and CDR2 SYDVKM. The V end lost 6 bases, the J end lost 1 base, and 20 bases lay between the germline ends. The CDR3 runs 17 residues. The CDR3 DNA follows: TGTGCCAGCAGCTCCCCGGTGGAGGGCCTCGGCACAGATACGCAGTATTTT. Protein: CASSSPVEGLGTDTQYF. Full variable domain (outside the CDR3, taken from reference TRBV28 and TRBJ2-3): DVKVTQSSRYLVKRTGEKVFLECVQDMDHENMFWYRQDPGLGLRLIYFSYDVKMKEKGDIPEGYSVSREKKERFSLILESASTNQTSMYLCASSSPVEGLGTDTQYFGPGTRLTVL.

The CDR3, as DNA: TGTGCCACCAGCGAGGGGGCGGTGGACGAGCAGTACTTC. As protein: CATSEGAVDEQYF. The genes are TRBV24-1 and TRBJ2-7; TRBD1 aligns across 7 bases. There are 13 residues in the CDR3. Germline CDR1 is KGHDR and CDR2 is SFDVKD. V shed 7 bases, J shed 5 bases, and the junction held 7 bases outside the gene matches.

In this sample, this clonotype turned up a few times. The rearrangement links TRBV9 to TRBJ2-7; 9 bases line up with TRBD2. Losses at the gene ends were 4 bases for V and 3 bases for J; bases not matched to a gene: 8. This CDR3 has 15 residues. CDR1 is SGDLS, CDR2 YYNGEE, per germline. CDR3: CASSTGLASVYEQYF. The CDR3 nucleotides read TGTGCCAGCAGCACAGGACTAGCGTCCGTCTACGAGCAGTACTTC.

As concerns this clonotype: At one end, the junction sequence differs from germline, possibly due to a read error. The chain uses TRBV5-4 and TRBJ1-4; possible D gene TRBD1, 5 bases. CDR1 and CDR2 (germline): SGHNT, YYREEE (reference sequence). This CDR3 contains 14 residues. CDR3 nucleotide sequence: TGTGCCAGCAGCCGGGGGTTAACTAATGAAACACTGTTTTTT. It is translated as CASSRGLTNETLFF.

This clonotype has more than one count but fewer than ten. The chain uses TRBV7-8 and TRBJ1-4, with a possible D match to TRBD1 (5 bases). V lost 9 bases and J 3 bases, leaving 17 bases between the germline ends. The CDR3 runs 15 residues. The germline gives CDR1 SGHVS, CDR2 FQNEAQ. CDR3 amino acids: CASQRGGPPNEKLFF. The CDR3 DNA sequence: TGTGCCAGTCAAAGGGGCGGCCCGCCTAATGAAAAACTGTTTTTT.

The chain couples TRBV27 to TRBJ2-1, with TRBD2 as a possible D gene (6 bases). Trimming shortened V by 5 bases and J by 10 bases, and 15 bases separated the two germline ends. This CDR3 region has 13 residues. The germline V gene has CDR1 MNHEY and CDR2 SMNVEV (reference sequence). The CDR3 region has the DNA TGTGCCAGCAGTAGGCGGGAAGTTAACGAGCAGTTCTTC. Translation: CASSRREVNEQFF.

Only a few counts were recorded for this clonotype. J is TRBJ2-7 and V is TRBV6-2 or TRBV6-3; 13 bases map to TRBD2. Trimming cost V 6 bases and J 6 bases; bases outside gene matches: 11. CDR1 and CDR2 from the germline V gene are MNHEY and SVGEGT. The CDR3 extends over 16 amino acids. CDR3 region: CASSPLFGLAGVEQYF. The CDR3 DNA reads TGTGCCAGCAGCCCTTTGTTCGGACTAGCGGGAGTCGAGCAGTACTTC.

Ten or more counts support this clonotype. The CDR3 DNA reads TGTGCCACCAGCAGAGACAGGGGCGGGACCGGGGAGCTGTTTTTT. Translation: CATSRDRGGTGELFF. V usage is TRBV15 and J usage is TRBJ2-2, with a weak D call TRBD1 (6 bases). The germline V and J ends were trimmed by 0 bases and 5 bases, with 10 bases remaining between them. The CDR3 has 15 residues. Looked up from germline, CDR1 is LNHNV and CDR2 is YYDKDF (reference sequence).

This clonotype was picked up many times. The rearrangement links TRBV12-3 or TRBV12-4 to TRBJ2-7, with 7 bases matching TRBD1. The CDR3 has 14 amino acids. V lost 3 bases to trimming and J lost 3 bases; unmatched junction nucleotides: 5. The CDR3 region is CASSLGDRYYEQYF. The CDR3 bases are TGTGCCAGCAGTTTGGGGGACAGATACTACGAGCAGTACTTC.

This clonotype has just one count. The chain joins TRBV7-9 to TRBJ2-7, with D perhaps given as TRBD1 or TRBD2 (5 bases each). The V end lost 5 bases, the J end lost 6 bases, and 14 bases lay between the germline ends. Germline values: CDR1 SEHNR, CDR2 FQNEAQ (reference sequence). The CDR3 covers 13 residues. CDR3 bases: TGTGCCAGCAGCAGAGGGGCGGCCTCCGAGCAGTACTTC. Translating gives CASSRGAASEQYF.